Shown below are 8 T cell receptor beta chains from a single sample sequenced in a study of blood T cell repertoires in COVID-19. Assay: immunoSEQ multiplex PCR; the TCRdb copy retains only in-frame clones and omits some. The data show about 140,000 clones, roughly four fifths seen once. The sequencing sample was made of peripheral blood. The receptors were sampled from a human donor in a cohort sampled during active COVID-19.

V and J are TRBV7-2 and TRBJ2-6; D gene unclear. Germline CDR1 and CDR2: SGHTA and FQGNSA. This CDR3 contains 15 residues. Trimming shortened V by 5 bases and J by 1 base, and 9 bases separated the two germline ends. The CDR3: CASSLGRSGANVLTF. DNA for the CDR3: TGTGCCAGCAGCCTGGGCAGGTCTGGGGCCAACGTCCTGACTTTC.

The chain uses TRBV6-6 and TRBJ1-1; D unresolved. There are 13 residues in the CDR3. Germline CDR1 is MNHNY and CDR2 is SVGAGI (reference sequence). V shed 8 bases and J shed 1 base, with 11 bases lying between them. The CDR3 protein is CASPPTENTEAFF. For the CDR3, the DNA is TGTGCCAGCCCCCCTACAGAGAACACTGAAGCTTTCTTT.

CDR3 DNA sequence: TGTGCCAGCAGTTCGAGACAGGGTTCTATGGATGGCTACACCTTC. Translating it yields CASSSRQGSMDGYTF. This chain uses TRBV6-2 or TRBV6-3 with TRBJ1-2; 7 nucleotides line up with TRBD1. Germline CDR1 and CDR2: MNHEY and SVGEGT. V lost 4 bases and J lost 6; bases outside the gene matches: 11. The CDR3 runs to 15 residues.

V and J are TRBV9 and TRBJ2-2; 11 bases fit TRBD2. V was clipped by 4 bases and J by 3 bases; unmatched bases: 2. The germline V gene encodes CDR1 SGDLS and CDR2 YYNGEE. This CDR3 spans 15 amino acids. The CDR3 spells CASSILAGDTGELFF. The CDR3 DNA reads TGTGCCAGCAGCATACTAGCGGGGGACACCGGGGAGCTGTTTTTT.

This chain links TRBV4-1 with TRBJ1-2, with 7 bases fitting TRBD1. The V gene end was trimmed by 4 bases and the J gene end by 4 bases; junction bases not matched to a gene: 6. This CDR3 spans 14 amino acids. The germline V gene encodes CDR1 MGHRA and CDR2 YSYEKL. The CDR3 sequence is CASSPQTGPYGYTF. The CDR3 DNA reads TGCGCCAGCAGCCCCCAGACAGGGCCCTATGGCTACACCTTC.

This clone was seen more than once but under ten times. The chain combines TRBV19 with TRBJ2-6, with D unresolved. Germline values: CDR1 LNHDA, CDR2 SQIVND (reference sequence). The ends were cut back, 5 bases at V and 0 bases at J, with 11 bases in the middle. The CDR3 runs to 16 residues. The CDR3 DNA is TGTGCCAGTAGTCTACAACTAAGCTCTGGGGCCAACGTCCTGACTTTC. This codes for CASSLQLSSGANVLTF.

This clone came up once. The CDR3 DNA sequence: TGTGCCAGCAGCCAAGGGGCGTACGAGCAGTACTTC. Translating it yields CASSQGAYEQYF. The V call is TRBV3-1 (or the pseudogene TRBV3-2), the J call TRBJ2-7, with D hard to call. Between the trimmed V and J ends, which lost 1 base and 4 bases, there was a span of 5 bases. Germline V lookup: CDR1 LGHDT, CDR2 YNNKEL (reference sequence). This CDR3 has 12 amino acids.

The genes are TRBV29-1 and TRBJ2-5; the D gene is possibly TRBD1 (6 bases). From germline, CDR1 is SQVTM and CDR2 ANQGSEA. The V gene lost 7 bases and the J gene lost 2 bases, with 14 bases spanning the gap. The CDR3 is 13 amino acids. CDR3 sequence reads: CSADSREQETQYF. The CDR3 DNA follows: TGCAGCGCGGACAGCCGAGAACAAGAGACCCAGTACTTC.